The clone carrying this TCR beta chain was seen a few times. These data are taken from a study of blood T cell repertoires in COVID-19. Data came from immunoSEQ multiplex PCR; TCRdb stores just in-frame clones and leaves some out. The sample carries some 130,000 clones, roughly 69% recorded once. Trimming removed 0 bases from V and 1 base from J, with 7 bases in between. This CDR3 contains 14 residues. Germline lookup yields CDR1 SGDLS and CDR2 YYNGEE. Sequenced sample: peripheral blood. This sequence originates from a woman between 70 and 85 years old with acute or convalescent COVID-19. This rearrangement joins TRBV9 to TRBJ1-1; D not resolved. Here the CDR3 DNA reads TGTGCCAGCAGCGTAGGCGGTCAGAACACTGAAGCTTTCTTT. Translated, it gives CASSVGGQNTEAFF.